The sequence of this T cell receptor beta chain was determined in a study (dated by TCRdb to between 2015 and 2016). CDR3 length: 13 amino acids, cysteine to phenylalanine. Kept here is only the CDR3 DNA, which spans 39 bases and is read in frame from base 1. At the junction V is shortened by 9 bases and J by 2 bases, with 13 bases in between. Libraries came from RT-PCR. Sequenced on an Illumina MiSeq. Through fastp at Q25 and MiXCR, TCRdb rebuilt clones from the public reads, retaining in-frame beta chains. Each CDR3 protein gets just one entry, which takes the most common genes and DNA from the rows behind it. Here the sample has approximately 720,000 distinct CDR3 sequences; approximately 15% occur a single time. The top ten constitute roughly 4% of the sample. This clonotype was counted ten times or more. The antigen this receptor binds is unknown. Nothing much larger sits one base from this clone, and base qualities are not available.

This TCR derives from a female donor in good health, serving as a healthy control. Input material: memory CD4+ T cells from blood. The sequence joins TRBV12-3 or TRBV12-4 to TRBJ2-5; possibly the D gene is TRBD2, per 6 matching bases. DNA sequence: TGTGCCAGTCTCTTAGCGGCACAAGAGACCCAGTACTTC. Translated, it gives CASLLAAQETQYF.